Sequencing of this T cell receptor beta chain was carried out in a study of blood T cell repertoires in COVID-19. At the level of the study: Spain, Italy and the United States supplied samples that represented acute and convalescent COVID-19. The analysed material was cDNA or gDNA that came from T cells, B-cell-depleted T cells, or PBMCs.

This clone was counted a single time. Germline V gene lookup returns CDR1 LNHDA and CDR2 SQIVND (reference sequence). Trimming shortened V by 4 bases and J by 3 bases, and 9 bases separated the two germline ends. The CDR3 consists of 14 residues. Profiled with immunoSEQ multiplex PCR; TCRdb holds only in-frame clones, not every one. The repertoire includes 60,000 or so clones, just over 85% of them detected once, and about 4.3% sits in the top ten. The sample was peripheral blood. The genes are TRBV19 and TRBJ2-2; possible D gene TRBD2, 5 bases. The clonotype comes from a man aged 55 to 70 with acute or convalescent COVID-19. CDR3 amino acids: CASSTDYYTGELFF. CDR3 DNA: TGTGCCAGTAGTACCGACTACTACACCGGGGAGCTGTTTTTT.